This T cell receptor beta chain was recovered during a study of tumor and adjacent non-tumor tissue in lung cancer. Overall study: Histology: eleven to twelve adenocarcinoma, a couple of squamous cell carcinoma, 1 small cell lung cancer.

The template was RNA from unsorted bulk tissue. A modified ARM-PCR protocol with three rounds of nested PCR amplified TCRbeta. One entry per CDR3 protein results from TCRdb running MiXCR on the multiplex PCR reads. In the table there are tens of thousands of distinct CDR3 sequences, 80% to 85% of which are singletons. CDR1 and CDR2 from the germline V gene are DFQATT and SNEGSKA (reference sequence). This CDR3 region has 13 residues. This receptor was obtained from a woman between 45 and 65 years old with non-small cell lung cancer. Material: lung tumor tissue. The chain employs TRBV20-1 and TRBJ2-4; D not resolved. The CDR3 region has the DNA TGCGGTGTCACAGATAGAGCCAAAAACATTCAGTACTTC. Translating gives CGVTDRAKNIQYF.